The 20 T cell receptor beta chains in this list originate from one sample, sequenced in a study of T cell repertoires in cytomegalovirus infection. These receptors' targets are unknown. MiXCR, run by TCRdb on the reads, gives a single entry per CDR3 protein. The table records about 37,000 distinct CDR3 sequences, about 48% of them present only once. The material was CD8+ T cells from cultured PBMCs, obtained from culture after CMV antigen stimulation. Receptors originate from a human donor in good health (CMV status not recorded). Some clones in this sample may be carry-over from other donors' samples.

The gene calls are TRBV18 and TRBJ1-2, with no clear D. With 1 base removed from V and 0 bases from J, the gap between germline ends came to 15 bases. The CDR3 consists of 17 residues. CDR1 is KGHSH and CDR2 is LQKENI in the germline V gene. The chain's CDR3 is CASSPRDHHISNYGYTF. The CDR3 coding sequence is TGTGCCAGCTCACCACGAGATCATCATATTTCTAACTATGGCTACACCTTC.

In its sample, this clonotype was seen many times. The V call is TRBV4-2, the J call TRBJ2-7; a weak D match, TRBD2 (6 bases). Germline V gives CDR1 LGHNA, CDR2 YNFKEQ. Trimming removed 8 bases from V and 1 base from J, with 9 bases in between. The CDR3 is 12 residues long. The chain's CDR3 is CASGTRSYEQYF. CDR3 sequence (DNA): TGTGCCAGCGGGACTCGATCCTACGAGCAGTACTTC.

The chain employs TRBV6-1 and TRBJ2-3, with 12 bases matching TRBD2. Germline trimming cut 5 bases from V and 6 bases from J; bases unmatched to any gene: 9. The CDR3 runs 16 residues. Germline V gene sequence: CDR1 MNHNS, CDR2 SASEGT. In DNA form, the CDR3 reads TGTGCCAGCAGTTTCGGACTAGCGGGGACCGGCGATACGCAGTATTTT. Protein product: CASSFGLAGTGDTQYF.

V usage is TRBV20-1 and J usage is TRBJ2-2; TRBD1 matches 7 bases. Per the germline V gene, CDR1 is DFQATT and CDR2 is SNEGSKA (reference sequence). CDR3 length equals 14 residues. The V gene end was trimmed by 3 bases and the J gene end by 0 bases; junction bases not matched to a gene: 1. CDR3 residues: CSASGTANTGELFF. The CDR3 DNA reads TGCAGTGCTAGTGGGACAGCGAACACCGGGGAGCTGTTTTTT.

This clonotype was counted only a few times. The chain joins TRBV20-1 to TRBJ2-5; TRBD2 aligns across 9 bases. Germline CDR1 and CDR2: DFQATT and SNEGSKA (reference sequence). V gave up 6 bases and J gave up 3 bases; unmatched junction bases: 11. The CDR3 consists of 15 residues. The chain's CDR3 is CSATRLGGREETQYF. The CDR3 DNA reads as TGCAGTGCAACGAGGTTGGGCGGGAGGGAAGAGACCCAGTACTTC.

There are a few counts of this clonotype. The rearrangement uses TRBV7-6 and TRBJ1-2; tentatively, D is TRBD1 (6 bases). The CDR3 runs to 14 residues. In germline, CDR1 is SGHVS, CDR2 FNYEAQ. V was trimmed by 6 bases and J by 8 bases, leaving 19 bases between them. The CDR3 protein is CASRPRTGIEGYTF. The CDR3 DNA follows: TGTGCCAGCAGACCCCGCACAGGGATCGAAGGCTACACCTTC. The full variable domain, rest sourced from reference TRBV7-6 and TRBJ1-2, is GAGVSQSPRYKVTKRGQDVALRCDPISGHVSLYWYRQALGQGPEFLTYFNYEAQQDKSGLPNDRFSAERPEGSISTLTIQRTEQRDSAMYRCASRPRTGIEGYTFGSGTRLTVV.

The J gene is TRBJ2-1, the V gene TRBV6-1; 7 nucleotides line up with TRBD1. J gave up 6 bases and V 6 bases, and 11 bases lay outside the gene matches. This CDR3 is built from 15 residues. The germline V gene encodes CDR1 MNHNS and CDR2 SASEGT. The CDR3 DNA reads as TGTGCCAGCAGAGCTACAGGGGTGAGGGGCAATGAGCAGTTCTTC. This translates into CASRATGVRGNEQFF.

The CDR3 region has the DNA TGTGCCACCTCGTTAAAGAACACTGAAGCTTTCTTT. It encodes CATSLKNTEAFF. The gene calls are TRBV12-3 or TRBV12-4 and TRBJ1-1; no clear D. The V end was cut by 10 bases, the J end by 1 base, with 10 bases between. CDR3 length: 12 amino acids.

The chain couples TRBV7-3 to TRBJ2-1; TRBD2 matches at 13 bases. The CDR3 runs to 17 residues. Germline V gene lookup returns CDR1 SGHTA and CDR2 FQGTGA. The J segment lost 5 bases and the V segment lost 5 bases, leaving 9 bases of the junction unmatched. CDR3 in DNA: TGTGCCAGCAGCCGACTAGCGGGGGGCCGGGACCACAATGAGCAGTTCTTC. It is translated as CASSRLAGGRDHNEQFF. Full variable domain (missing parts from reference TRBV7-3 and TRBJ2-1): GAGVSQTPSNKVTEKGKYVELRCDPISGHTALYWYRQSLGQGPEFLIYFQGTGAADDSGLPNDRFFAVRPEGSVSTLKIQRTERGDSAVYLCASSRLAGGRDHNEQFFGPGTRLTVL.

This clonotype was counted only a few times. This chain joins TRBV28 and TRBJ2-7; D is unclear. From germline, CDR1 is MDHEN and CDR2 SYDVKM. There are 13 residues in the CDR3. The V and J ends lost 5 bases and 5 bases respectively, with 13 bases between them. CDR3 in amino acids: CASSLSYPHEQYF. CDR3 bases: TGTGCCAGCAGTCTGTCTTACCCCCACGAGCAGTACTTC.

A single count supports this clonotype. This rearrangement joins TRBV7-4 to TRBJ1-3, with D unclear. Trimming shortened V by 3 bases and J by 2 bases, and 8 bases separated the two germline ends. The CDR3 is 14 residues long. Germline CDR1 reads SGHVT; CDR2 reads SQSDAQ. The CDR3 loop is CASSFREAGNTIYF. The CDR3 nucleotides are TGTGCCAGCAGCTTCCGAGAGGCTGGAAACACCATATATTTT.

V usage is TRBV4-1 and J usage is TRBJ2-3, with no clear D. The CDR3 consists of 14 residues. CDR1 and CDR2 (germline): MGHRA, YSYEKL. The V gene lost 0 bases and the J gene lost 4 bases, with 8 bases spanning the gap. CDR3: CASSQEKSPDTQYF. The CDR3 DNA reads TGCGCCAGCAGCCAAGAAAAGAGTCCAGATACGCAGTATTTT.

This clonotype was counted a few times. The chain employs TRBV29-1 and TRBJ1-2; no reliable D call. Germline assignment: CDR1 SQVTM and CDR2 ANQGSEA. The CDR3 loop spans 14 amino acids. V was trimmed by 0 bases and J by 4 bases, leaving 12 bases between them. Here the CDR3 reads CSVEDRTETYGYTF. CDR3 nucleotide sequence: TGCAGCGTTGAAGACCGGACTGAGACCTATGGCTACACCTTC.

CDR3 region: CASSLGPGGEETQYF. In nucleotides, the CDR3 is TGTGCCAGCAGCTTAGGCCCGGGGGGGGAGGAGACCCAGTACTTC. The chain joins TRBV7-2 to TRBJ2-5, with 8 positions matching TRBD2. Germline CDR1 SGHTA, CDR2 FQGNSA. The CDR3 spans 15 residues. V gave up 1 base and J gave up 5 bases; unmatched junction bases: 6.

This sequence joins TRBV7-3 and TRBJ2-3, with 7 bases that match TRBD2. Trimming took 3 bases from V and 5 from J; bases not matched to a gene: 8. This CDR3 is 15 amino acids long. Germline V lookup: CDR1 SGHTA, CDR2 FQGTGA. CDR3 nucleotide sequence: TGTGCCAGCAGCTTGACGGGGGGAAAACAAGATACGCAGTATTTT. It yields the protein CASSLTGGKQDTQYF. Supplemented by reference TRBV7-3 and TRBJ2-3, the full variable domain reads GAGVSQTPSNKVTEKGKYVELRCDPISGHTALYWYRQSLGQGPEFLIYFQGTGAADDSGLPNDRFFAVRPEGSVSTLKIQRTERGDSAVYLCASSLTGGKQDTQYFGPGTRLTVL.

This rearrangement joins TRBV20-1 to TRBJ2-1; 10 bases are a match to TRBD2. The V gene's germline CDR1 is DFQATT and CDR2 SNEGSKA (reference sequence). V lost 6 bases and J lost 6; bases outside the gene matches: 8. This CDR3 spans 14 amino acids. CDR3 bases: TGCAGTGCAGGACATAGCGGGAGGTTCAATGAGCAGTTCTTC. Amino acid sequence: CSAGHSGRFNEQFF.

The CDR3 nucleotides read TGTGCCAGCAGCTCATGGGGACCTTTAGGGGACGAGCAGTACTTC. Encoded protein: CASSSWGPLGDEQYF. The V and J genes are TRBV11-2 and TRBJ2-7; either TRBD1 or TRBD2 may fit D (5 bases each). The V and J ends lost 4 bases and 5 bases respectively, with 18 bases between them. The CDR3 runs to 15 residues. Per germline, CDR1 SGHAT and CDR2 FQNNGV.

The rearrangement links TRBV20-1 to TRBJ2-2; D is uncertain. The CDR3 runs 14 residues. CDR1 and CDR2 (germline): DFQATT, SNEGSKA (reference sequence). The germline V and J ends were trimmed by 4 bases and 1 base, with 10 bases remaining between them. The CDR3 here is CSATAALNTGELFF. CDR3 in DNA: TGCAGTGCTACGGCGGCACTGAACACCGGGGAGCTGTTTTTT.

The rearrangement joins TRBV9 to TRBJ2-1; D not resolved. Trimming removed 0 bases at V and 0 bases at J, with 10 bases between. Germline V gene data show CDR1 as SGDLS and CDR2 as YYNGEE. This CDR3 is built from 16 residues. The CDR3 reads CASSVVGRSSYNEQFF. The CDR3 nucleotides read TGTGCCAGCAGCGTAGTCGGGCGAAGCTCCTACAATGAGCAGTTCTTC.

This clonotype turned up a few times. The chain joins TRBV28 to TRBJ2-5; D is possibly TRBD2 (7 bases). Trimming took off 2 bases at V and 0 bases at J, with 16 bases between the two ends. The CDR3 covers 17 residues. CDR1 and CDR2 from the germline V gene are MDHEN and SYDVKM. The CDR3 reads CASSLDLGRGHQETQYF. The DNA of the CDR3 is TGTGCCAGCAGTTTAGACCTCGGGCGGGGGCACCAAGAGACCCAGTACTTC.